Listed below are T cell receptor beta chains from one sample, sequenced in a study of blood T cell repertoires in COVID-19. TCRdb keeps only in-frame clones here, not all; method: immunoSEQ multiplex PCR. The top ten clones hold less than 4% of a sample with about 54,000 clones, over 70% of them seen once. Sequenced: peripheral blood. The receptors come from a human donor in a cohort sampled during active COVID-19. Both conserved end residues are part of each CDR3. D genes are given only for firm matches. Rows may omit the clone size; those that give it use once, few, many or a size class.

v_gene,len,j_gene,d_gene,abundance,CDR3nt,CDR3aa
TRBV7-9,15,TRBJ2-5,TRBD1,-,TGTGCCAGCAGCTTAACCGGGACAGGGACTGAGACCCAGTACTTC,CASSLTGTGTETQYF
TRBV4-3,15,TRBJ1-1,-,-,TGCGCCAGCAGCCAAGGCGTGAACGTGAACACTGAAGCTTTCTTT,CASSQGVNVNTEAFF
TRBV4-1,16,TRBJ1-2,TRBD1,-,TGCGCCAGCAGCCTCCCGGGACAGGGGGCGAACTATGGCTACACCTTC,CASSLPGQGANYGYTF
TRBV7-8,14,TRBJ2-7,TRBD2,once,TGTGCCAGCAGCTTAGCGGGAGGGAACTACGAGCAGTACTTC,CASSLAGGNYEQYF
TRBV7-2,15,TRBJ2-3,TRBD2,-,TGTGCCAGCGGCAAAGCGCGGGGGACCTCAGATACGCAGTATTTT,CASGKARGTSDTQYF
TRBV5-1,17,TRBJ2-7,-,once,TGCGCCAGCAGCTTGGGGCCGCTGACAGGTTACGCCTACGAGCAGTACTTC,CASSLGPLTGYAYEQYF
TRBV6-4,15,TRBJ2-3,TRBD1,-,TGTGCCAGCAGCCCAGGACAGGGAAGGGTAGATACGCAGTATTTT,CASSPGQGRVDTQYF
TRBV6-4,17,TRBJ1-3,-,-,TGTGCCAGCAGTTATATAGAGAATTCAAACTCTGGAAACACCATATATTTT,CASSYIENSNSGNTIYF
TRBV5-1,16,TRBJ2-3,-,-,TGCGCCAGCAGCCCCCCTCGCGGCAGGGACACAGATACGCAGTATTTT,CASSPPRGRDTDTQYF
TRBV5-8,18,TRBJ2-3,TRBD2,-,TGTGCCAGCAGCCCCGGGACTAGCGGACGACGGTTCACAGATACGCAGTATTTT,CASSPGTSGRRFTDTQYF
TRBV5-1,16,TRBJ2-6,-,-,TGCGCCAGCAGCCCCCCACAGAAATCTGGGGCCAACGTCCTGACTTTC,CASSPPQKSGANVLTF
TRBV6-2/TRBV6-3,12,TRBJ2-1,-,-,TGTGCCAGCAGTCATAGTCCCAATGAGCAGTTCTTC,CASSHSPNEQFF
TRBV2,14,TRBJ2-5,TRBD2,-,TGTGCCAGCCGGTTTCCTAGCGGGGAAGAGACCCAGTACTTC,CASRFPSGEETQYF
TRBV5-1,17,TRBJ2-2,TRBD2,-,TGCGCCAGCAGCAGTGCTAGCGGGGGGGCCGGAACCGGGGAGCTGTTTTTT,CASSSASGGAGTGELFF
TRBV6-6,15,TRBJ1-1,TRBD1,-,TGTGCCAGCAGTTCCGTGGGACAGGCCAACACTGAAGCTTTCTTT,CASSSVGQANTEAFF
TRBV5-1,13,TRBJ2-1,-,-,TGCGCCAGCAGCCCTCATCGGGGAGACGGACCGTTCTTC,CASSPHRGDGPFF
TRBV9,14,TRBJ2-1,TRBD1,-,TGTGCCAGCAGCTTCCGGGACAGCTACAATGAGCAGTTCTTC,CASSFRDSYNEQFF
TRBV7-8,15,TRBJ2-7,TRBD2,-,TGTGCCAGCAGCTTATTAGTGAGCGGGAGATCCGAGCAGTACTTC,CASSLLVSGRSEQYF
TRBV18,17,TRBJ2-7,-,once,TGTGCCAGCTCACCACTTACTGGACAGACCAGCTCCTACGAGCAGTACTTC,CASSPLTGQTSSYEQYF
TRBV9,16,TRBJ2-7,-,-,TGTGCCAGCAGCCCTTCTGGTCTAGTTCTATCCTACGAGCAGTACTTC,CASSPSGLVLSYEQYF
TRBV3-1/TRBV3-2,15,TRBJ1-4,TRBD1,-,TGTGCCAGCAGCCCGCGGGGACAGTTTAATGAAAAACTGTTTTTT,CASSPRGQFNEKLFF
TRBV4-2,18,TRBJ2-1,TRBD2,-,TGTGCCAGCAGCCAAGCCCGGGCGGGAGAGTCTTTATACAATGAGCAGTTCTTC,CASSQARAGESLYNEQFF
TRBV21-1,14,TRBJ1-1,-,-,TGTGCCAGCGGAGTTCCCGTCCTTAACACTGAAGCTTTCTTT,CASGVPVLNTEAFF
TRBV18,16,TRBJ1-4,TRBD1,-,TGTGCCAGCTCACCGGGGGACAGACAGACTAATGAAAAACTGTTTTTT,CASSPGDRQTNEKLFF
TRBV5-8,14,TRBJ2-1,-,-,TGTGCCAGCAGCGGGAGTCCCTCCTACAATGAGCAGTTCTTC,CASSGSPSYNEQFF
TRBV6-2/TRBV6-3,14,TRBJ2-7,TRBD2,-,TGTGCCAGCAGTACCTCGGGGGGGCTATACGAGCAGTACTTC,CASSTSGGLYEQYF
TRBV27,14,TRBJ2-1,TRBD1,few,TGTGCCAGCAGTCCAGGGACAGCTTTCCGTGAGCAGTTCTTC,CASSPGTAFREQFF
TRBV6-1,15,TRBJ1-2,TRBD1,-,TGTGCCAGCAGTGAAATGCAACAGGGGGTTCTTGGCTACACCTTC,CASSEMQQGVLGYTF
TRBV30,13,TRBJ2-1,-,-,TGTGCCTGGAATAGGGGGAACTACAATGAGCAGTTCTTC,CAWNRGNYNEQFF
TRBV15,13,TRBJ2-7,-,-,TGTGCCACCAGCAGGCCCGGTGCGGACGAGCAGTACTTC,CATSRPGADEQYF
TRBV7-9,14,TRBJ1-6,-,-,TGTGCCAGCAGCTTAGACAGCCTTAATTCACCCCTCCACTTT,CASSLDSLNSPLHF
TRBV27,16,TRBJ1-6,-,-,TGTGCCAGCAGTCGCCCGGGACTTGGATTAACTTCACCCCTCCACTTT,CASSRPGLGLTSPLHF
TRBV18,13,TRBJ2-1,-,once,TGTGCCAGCTCGGCGTATCCGTCTAGTGAGCAGTTCTTC,CASSAYPSSEQFF
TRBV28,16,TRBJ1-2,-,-,TGTGCCAGCACCAGACACGAAATGGTCTCTAACTATGGCTACACCTTC,CASTRHEMVSNYGYTF
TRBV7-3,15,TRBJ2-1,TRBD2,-,TGTGCCAGCAGCTCGGGACTAGCGGGGAGGTATGAGCAGTTCTTC,CASSSGLAGRYEQFF
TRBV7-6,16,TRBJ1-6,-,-,TGTGCCAGCAGCTTAGGGGGCCGGTCCTTTAACTCACCCCTCCACTTT,CASSLGGRSFNSPLHF
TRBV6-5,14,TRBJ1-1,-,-,TGTGCCAGCAGTTTGGGCAGGGCGAGCACTGAAGCTTTCTTT,CASSLGRASTEAFF
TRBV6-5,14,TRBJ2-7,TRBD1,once,TGTGCCAGCAGTTACTCGGGACAGAGCTACGAGCAGTACTTC,CASSYSGQSYEQYF
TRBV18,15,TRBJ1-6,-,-,TGTGCCAGCTCACCGGGAGTTTCCTTTAATTCACCCCTCCACTTT,CASSPGVSFNSPLHF
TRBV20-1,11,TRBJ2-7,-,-,TGCAGTGCCCGAGGCCCCTACGAGCAGTACTTC,CSARGPYEQYF
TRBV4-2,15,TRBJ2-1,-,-,TGTGCCAGCAGCCAAGATTCGGGGTACATGGATGAGCAGTTCTTC,CASSQDSGYMDEQFF
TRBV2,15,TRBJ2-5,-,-,TGTGCCAGCAGTGTCTCGTCAATGAGTCAAGAGACCCAGTACTTC,CASSVSSMSQETQYF